This T cell receptor beta chain appears in the sequencing data of a study of blood T cell repertoires in COVID-19. Across the study: The origin of the acute and convalescent COVID-19 samples was the United States, Italy and Spain.

Original processing methods: Amplified reference gene primers provided the basis for estimating nucleated cell counts. Using immunoSEQ multiplex PCR, the repertoire was profiled, and TCRdb retains in-frame clones only, with some absent. V and J calls and clone size follow that table, whereas D and trimming were derived from the DNA. The top ten hold more than 5.5% of the sample, which has fewer than 250,000 clones, nearly 85% seen once. Germline lookup yields CDR1 KGHSH and CDR2 LQKENI. CDR3 length: 12 residues. V gave up 3 bases and J gave up 6 bases, with 6 bases separating them. The chain carries TRBV18 and TRBJ2-1; no clear D gene. Sequencing input: peripheral blood. The sequence derives from a human donor in a cohort sampled during active COVID-19. For the CDR3, the DNA is TGTGCCAGCTCACCTACCAGCAATGAGCAGTTCTTC. This codes for CASSPTSNEQFF.